Each of the 11 T cell receptor beta chains below was sequenced from the same sample in a study of human T cells and chemical hapten exposure. Time point here: pre-sensitization, week 0. As to treatment: therapeutic diphenylcyclopropenone sensitization with weekly scalp DPC. A single record per CDR3 protein comes from TCRdb applying MiXCR to the RACE reads. Counted here are 50,000 to 70,000 distinct CDR3 sequences, more than 9% occurring once; the ten biggest clones make up roughly a tenth. Sequences were derived from whole blood, sampled in connection with sensitization to the hapten diphenylcyclopropenone (DPC). Source of these receptors: a man aged 40-55 years with alopecia areata. Some clones in this sample may be carry-over from other donors' samples.

This clonotype turned up a few times. The chain employs TRBV12-3 or TRBV12-4 and TRBJ2-7; TRBD1 matches at 7 bases. V shed 6 bases, J shed 0 bases, and the junction held 2 bases outside the gene matches. The CDR3 is 13 amino acids. The CDR3 DNA is TGTGCCAGCAGCGGACAGGTCTCCTACGAGCAGTACTTC. Translated, it gives CASSGQVSYEQYF.

The V gene is TRBV6-2 or TRBV6-3, the J gene TRBJ1-5, with TRBD1 identical over 9 bases. Trimming at V came to 2 bases and at J to 6 bases, leaving 5 bases not matched to a gene. Germline V CDR1 and CDR2: MNHEY, SVGEGT. CDR3 length equals 15 residues. CDR3 DNA: TGTGCCAGCAGTTACGACAGGGGGGCACGTCAGCCCCAGCATTTT. As protein: CASSYDRGARQPQHF.

The table lists this clonotype with many counts. The chain joins TRBV6-6 to TRBJ1-1, with D perhaps matching TRBD1 (5 bases). Per the germline V gene, CDR1 is MNHNY and CDR2 is SVGAGI (reference sequence). Between the trimmed V and J ends, which lost 6 bases and 5 bases, there was a span of 13 bases. The CDR3 spans 13 residues. DNA for the CDR3: TGTGCCAGCAGAGAGCTTGGGGGAACTGAAGCTTTCTTT. The encoded protein is CASRELGGTEAFF.

Only a few counts were recorded for this clonotype. This chain connects TRBV4-1 to TRBJ1-3; possible D gene TRBD1, 6 bases. Trimming took 6 bases from V and 1 from J, leaving 19 bases between them. Looked up from germline, CDR1 is MGHRA and CDR2 is YSYEKL. CDR3 length equals 17 residues. The CDR3 region is CASREFRGARSGNTIYF. CDR3 DNA: TGCGCCAGCAGAGAGTTCAGGGGAGCACGGTCTGGAAACACCATATATTTT.

In its sample, this clonotype was seen a few times. This chain uses TRBV4-1 with TRBJ2-1; D is perhaps TRBD1 (6 bases). V was clipped by 8 bases and J by 0 bases, with 20 bases between them. Germline V lookup: CDR1 MGHRA, CDR2 YSYEKL. The CDR3 is 17 residues long. The CDR3 reads CASSVEGGTSSYNEQFF. The CDR3 nucleotides are TGCGCCAGCTCCGTGGAAGGGGGAACCAGCTCCTACAATGAGCAGTTCTTC.

CDR3 nucleotides: TGTGCCAGCAGCCCCGTGGGGACATATTACTACGAGCAGTACTTC. As protein: CASSPVGTYYYEQYF. The chain has TRBV28 and TRBJ2-7, with a weak D call TRBD1 (6 bases). The germline V and J ends were trimmed by 6 bases and 3 bases, with 18 bases remaining between them. Germline CDR1 and CDR2: MDHEN and SYDVKM. The CDR3 length is 15 residues. The full variable domain, with the rest looked up from reference TRBV28 and TRBJ2-7, is DVKVTQSSRYLVKRTGEKVFLECVQDMDHENMFWYRQDPGLGLRLIYFSYDVKMKEKGDIPEGYSVSREKKERFSLILESASTNQTSMYLCASSPVGTYYYEQYFGPGTRLTVT.

This chain joins TRBV11-1 and TRBJ2-7; the D call may be TRBD1 or TRBD2 (5 bases each). In germline, CDR1 is SGHAT, CDR2 FQDESV (reference sequence). The CDR3 runs to 13 residues. V dropped 5 bases and J dropped 3 bases, with 11 bases sitting between them. The CDR3, as DNA: TGTGCCAGCAGCCATAGAGGGGACTACGAGCAGTACTTC. Amino acids: CASSHRGDYEQYF.

This sequence joins TRBV6-5 and TRBJ2-1, with 9 bases identical to TRBD1. Per the germline V gene, CDR1 is MNHEY and CDR2 is SVGAGI. Trimming removed 4 bases from V and 6 bases from J; junction bases left unmatched: 7. The CDR3 extends over 15 amino acids. The CDR3 is CASSLQGAFSNEQFF. The CDR3, as DNA: TGTGCCAGCAGTTTACAGGGGGCCTTCTCCAATGAGCAGTTCTTC.

This clonotype was detected ten times or more. This chain uses TRBV5-1 with TRBJ2-3, with TRBD1 identical over 10 bases. The V and J ends lost 1 base and 5 bases, in that order; junction bases with no gene match: 7. Looked up from germline, CDR1 is SGHRS and CDR2 is YFSETQ. The CDR3 is made up of 16 amino acids. The CDR3, as DNA: TGCGCCAGCAGCTTGAGGGGACAGGGGTCGGGAGATACGCAGTATTTT. The encoded protein is CASSLRGQGSGDTQYF.

This clonotype showed up just a few times. This chain connects TRBV5-1 to TRBJ2-2, with 8 bases lining up with TRBD2. Germline V gives CDR1 SGHRS, CDR2 YFSETQ. Trimming at V came to 0 bases and at J to 8 bases, leaving 6 bases not matched to a gene. This CDR3 has 15 amino acids. The CDR3 protein is CASSLGTSYKGELFF. The CDR3 coding sequence is TGCGCCAGCAGCTTGGGGACTAGCTACAAGGGGGAGCTGTTTTTT.

This clonotype was seen a handful of times. The chain has TRBV20-1 and TRBJ2-5; TRBD1 might be the D (6 bases). With 2 bases removed from V and 11 bases from J, the gap between germline ends came to 15 bases. This CDR3 is built from 12 residues. Germline CDR1 DFQATT, CDR2 SNEGSKA (reference sequence). The CDR3 nucleotides read TGCAGTGCTAGAATCTCACCGGGACATCAGTACTTC. Translating it yields CSARISPGHQYF.